One sample yielded the 12 T cell receptor beta chains listed below, sequenced in a study of shared clonotypes between healthy human individuals. This table comes from immunoSEQ multiplex PCR, and its TCRdb copy is limited to in-frame clones, with some not included. Altogether roughly 1,000,000 clones are present, approximately 80% being singletons, with the ten largest covering roughly 0.56%. The sample comprised memory CD4+ T cells from PBMCs. Specified subset: CD45RA-negative fraction. The source of these receptors is a man aged 18 to 30 in good health. Some clones in this sample may be carry-over from other donors' samples.

The chain carries TRBV13 and TRBJ2-5; D tentatively reads TRBD1 or TRBD2 (5 bases each). V gave up 5 bases and J gave up 7 bases, with 20 bases separating them. Germline CDR1 is PRHDT and CDR2 is FYEKMQ (reference sequence). This CDR3 is 15 amino acids long. CDR3 bases: TGTGCCAGCAGCGCGCAAGGGACGGTCAAGAGGACCCAGTACTTC. It codes for CASSAQGTVKRTQYF.

The genes are TRBV7-2 and TRBJ2-3, with D maybe TRBD2 (6 bases). V was cut by 5 bases and J by 4 bases, with 19 bases left in between. This CDR3 contains 16 residues. Germline CDR1 reads SGHTA; CDR2 reads FQGNSA. CDR3 DNA: TGTGCCAGCAGCCCCCGGGTAGCGGTCCAATCAGATACGCAGTATTTT. This gives the protein CASSPRVAVQSDTQYF.

The chain employs TRBV6-6 and TRBJ2-1, with D unclear. Germline CDR1 and CDR2: MNHNY and SVGAGI (reference sequence). This CDR3 comprises 12 residues. Trimming cost V 2 bases and J 8 bases, with 7 bases left between them. The DNA of the CDR3 is TGTGCCAGCAGTTACGGGTACGATGAGCAGTTCTTC. This translates into CASSYGYDEQFF.

This clone showed up just once. This chain joins TRBV30 and TRBJ2-7; TRBD2 might be the D (5 bases). Per the germline V gene, CDR1 is GTSNPN and CDR2 is SVGIG (reference sequence). V lost 0 bases and J 3 bases, leaving 9 bases between the germline ends. This CDR3 has 13 amino acids. In nucleotides, the CDR3 is TGTGCCTGGAGTGTAGGCGGGTACTACGAGCAGTACTTC. This translates into CAWSVGGYYEQYF.

The chain joins TRBV29-1 to TRBJ2-1; perhaps TRBD2 as D (6 bases). With 3 bases removed from V and 3 bases from J, the gap between germline ends came to 12 bases. The CDR3 is 14 residues long. Germline V gives CDR1 SQVTM, CDR2 ANQGSEA. CDR3 amino acids: CSVERDGVYNEQFF. In DNA, the CDR3 is TGCAGCGTTGAGCGGGATGGTGTCTACAATGAGCAGTTCTTC.

This clone was detected only a few times. This chain uses TRBV20-1 with TRBJ2-1; perhaps TRBD2 as D (5 bases). V was clipped by 2 bases and J by 8 bases, with 7 bases between them. The CDR3 is 11 residues long. Germline CDR1 and CDR2: DFQATT and SNEGSKA (reference sequence). CDR3 bases: TGCAGTGCTAGATGGGGAGATGAGCAGTTCTTC. Protein: CSARWGDEQFF.

CDR3 residues: CASSLKTSGNNEQFF. As DNA, the CDR3 is TGTGCCAGCAGCTTGAAGACTAGCGGGAACAATGAGCAGTTCTTC. The V and J genes are TRBV5-4 and TRBJ2-1, with TRBD2 matching over 11 bases. J lost 5 bases, V lost 1 base, and 2 bases had no gene match. Germline CDR1 and CDR2: SGHNT and YYREEE (reference sequence). This CDR3 region has 15 residues.

This clone came up once. For the CDR3, the DNA is TGTGCCAGCAGCGCGGGGGACAGGGGACCCCTCCACTTT. Protein: CASSAGDRGPLHF. The V call is TRBV5-4, the J call TRBJ1-6, with 10 bases aligning to TRBD1. The CDR3 length is 13 residues. Losses at the gene ends were 4 bases for V and 12 bases for J; bases not matched to a gene: 4. Germline CDR1 is SGHNT and CDR2 is YYREEE (reference sequence).

The CDR3 here is CASSLGPGSSSFNYGYTF. CDR3 coding DNA: TGTGCCAGCAGCTTGGGTCCCGGTTCTTCCTCTTTTAACTATGGCTACACCTTC. This chain uses TRBV5-4 with TRBJ1-2; D is unresolved. CDR1 SGHNT and CDR2 YYREEE come from the germline V gene (reference sequence). V gave up 0 bases and J gave up 1 base, with 19 bases separating them. The CDR3 totals 18 residues.

The CDR3 sequence: CAISGVGGVGSGSYEQYF. DNA of the CDR3: TGTGCCATCAGTGGCGTTGGGGGAGTGGGGAGCGGCTCCTACGAGCAGTACTTC. The chain joins TRBV10-3 to TRBJ2-7; D might be TRBD1 or TRBD2, each matching 5 bases. The CDR3 totals 18 residues. From germline, CDR1 is ENHRY and CDR2 SYGVKD. V lost 4 bases and J lost 0, with 22 bases in between.

The genes are TRBV5-1 and TRBJ2-1, with D perhaps TRBD2 (6 bases). V lost 7 bases and J lost 1, with 15 bases in between. CDR3 length: 15 amino acids. CDR1 SGHRS and CDR2 YFSETQ come from the germline V gene. Here the CDR3 DNA reads TGCGCCAGCTGGAGGGACGTTTCTTCCTACAATGAGCAGTTCTTC. It codes for CASWRDVSSYNEQFF.

V is TRBV5-6 and J is TRBJ2-2; tentatively, D is TRBD1 (6 bases). This CDR3 has 15 amino acids. Looked up from germline, CDR1 is SGHDT and CDR2 is YYEEEE. V was trimmed by 2 bases and J by 5 bases, leaving 13 bases between them. In nucleotides, the CDR3 is TGTGCCAGCAGCTTCGTGGGGGCGCGAACCGGGGAGCTGTTTTTT. This translates into CASSFVGARTGELFF. Drawing the rest from reference TRBV5-6 and TRBJ2-2, the complete variable domain is DAGVTQSPTHLIKTRGQQVTLRCSPKSGHDTVSWYQQALGQGPQFIFQYYEEEERQRGNFPDRFSGHQFPNYSSELNVNALLLGDSALYLCASSFVGARTGELFFGEGSRLTVL.